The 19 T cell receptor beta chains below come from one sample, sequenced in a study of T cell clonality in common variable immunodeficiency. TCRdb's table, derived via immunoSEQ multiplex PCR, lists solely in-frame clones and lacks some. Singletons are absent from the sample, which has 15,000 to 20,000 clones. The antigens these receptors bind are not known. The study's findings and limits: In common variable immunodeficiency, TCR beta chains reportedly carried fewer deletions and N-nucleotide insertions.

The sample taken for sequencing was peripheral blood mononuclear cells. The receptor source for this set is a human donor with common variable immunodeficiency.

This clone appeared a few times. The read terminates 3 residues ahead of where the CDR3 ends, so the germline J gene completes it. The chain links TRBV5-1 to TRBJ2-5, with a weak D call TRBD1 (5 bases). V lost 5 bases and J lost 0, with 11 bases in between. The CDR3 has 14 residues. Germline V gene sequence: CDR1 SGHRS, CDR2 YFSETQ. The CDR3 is CASSRTSNQETQYF. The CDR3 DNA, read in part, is TGCGCCAGCAGTCGGACATCCAACCAAGAGACC.

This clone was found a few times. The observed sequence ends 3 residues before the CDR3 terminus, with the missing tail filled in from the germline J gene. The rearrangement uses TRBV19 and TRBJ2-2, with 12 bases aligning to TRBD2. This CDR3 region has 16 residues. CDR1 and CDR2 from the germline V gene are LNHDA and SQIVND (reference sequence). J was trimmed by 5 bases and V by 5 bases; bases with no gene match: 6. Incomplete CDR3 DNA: TGTGCCAGTAGTGCGGGGACTAGCGGGTCGACCGGGGAG. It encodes CASSAGTSGSTGE. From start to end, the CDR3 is CASSAGTSGSTGELFF.

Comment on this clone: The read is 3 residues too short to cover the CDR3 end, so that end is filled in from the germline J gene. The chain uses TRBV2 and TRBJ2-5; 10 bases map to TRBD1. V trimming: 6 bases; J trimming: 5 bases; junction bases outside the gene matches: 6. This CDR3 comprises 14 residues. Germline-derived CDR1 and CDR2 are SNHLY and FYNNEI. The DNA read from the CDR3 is TGTGCCAGCAGCCAGGGACAGGGGAGGGAGACC. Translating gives CASSQGQGRET. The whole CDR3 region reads CASSQGQGRETQYF.

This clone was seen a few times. The sequenced CDR3 bases are TGCAGCGTGCCGACTAGCGGCCGACAAGAGACC. This encodes CSVPTSGRQET. The CDR3 in full is CSVPTSGRQETQYF. This chain uses TRBV29-1 with TRBJ2-5; 9 bases line up with TRBD2. The sequence runs out 3 residues before the end of the CDR3; the remainder is reconstructed from the germline J gene. CDR3 length equals 14 residues. Germline V gives CDR1 SQVTM, CDR2 ANQGSEA. Trimming cost V 6 bases and J 2 bases; bases outside gene matches: 7.

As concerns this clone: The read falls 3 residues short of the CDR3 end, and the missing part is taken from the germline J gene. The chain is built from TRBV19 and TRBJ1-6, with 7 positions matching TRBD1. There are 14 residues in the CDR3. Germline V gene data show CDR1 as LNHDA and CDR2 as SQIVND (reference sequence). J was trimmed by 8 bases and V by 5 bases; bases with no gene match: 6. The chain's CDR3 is CASSDRDSDSPLHF. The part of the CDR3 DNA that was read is TGTGCCAGTAGTGACCGGGACAGCGATTCACCC.

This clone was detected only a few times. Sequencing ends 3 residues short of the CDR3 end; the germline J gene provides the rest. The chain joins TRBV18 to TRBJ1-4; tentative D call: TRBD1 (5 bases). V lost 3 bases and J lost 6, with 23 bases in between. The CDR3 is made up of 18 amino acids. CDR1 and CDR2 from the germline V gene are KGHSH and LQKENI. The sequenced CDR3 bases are TGTGCCAGCTCACCCAGGACTACAACCAGTAAGGGGCATGAAAAA. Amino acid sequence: CASSPRTTTSKGHEK. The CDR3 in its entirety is CASSPRTTTSKGHEKLFF.

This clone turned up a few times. The chain's CDR3 is CAWSHTGNPMNTEAFF. The sequenced part of the CDR3 DNA is TGTGCCTGGAGCCACACAGGGAATCCGATGAACACTGAA. J is TRBJ1-1 and V is TRBV30; the D gene is possibly TRBD1 (6 bases). Sequencing ends 3 residues short of the CDR3 end; the germline J gene provides the rest. The germline V gene has CDR1 GTSNPN and CDR2 SVGIG (reference sequence). The ends were cut back, 3 bases at V and 0 bases at J, with 17 bases in the middle. The CDR3 is 16 residues long.

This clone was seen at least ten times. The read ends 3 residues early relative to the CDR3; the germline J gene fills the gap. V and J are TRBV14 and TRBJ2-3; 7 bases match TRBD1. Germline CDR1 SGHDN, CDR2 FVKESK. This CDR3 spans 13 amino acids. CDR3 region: CASSQARGIAQYF. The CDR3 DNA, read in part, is TGTGCCAGCAGCCAAGCCAGGGGGATTGCG.

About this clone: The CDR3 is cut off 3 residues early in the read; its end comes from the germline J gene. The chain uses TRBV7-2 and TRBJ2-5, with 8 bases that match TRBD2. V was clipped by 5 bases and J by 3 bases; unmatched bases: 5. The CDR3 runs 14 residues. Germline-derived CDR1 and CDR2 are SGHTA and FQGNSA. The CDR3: CASSRGTSEETQYF. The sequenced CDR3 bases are TGTGCCAGCAGCCGTGGGACTAGTGAAGAGACC.

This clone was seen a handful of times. The part of the CDR3 DNA that was read is TGTGCCAGCAGCTTAGAGGCAGGCTCCGGAAACACC. Amino acids: CASSLEAGSGNT. The full CDR3 is CASSLEAGSGNTIYF. The chain links TRBV7-9 to TRBJ1-3; D remains ambiguous. Sequencing ends 3 residues short of the CDR3 end; the germline J gene provides the rest. The length of the CDR3 is 15 residues. Germline V gene lookup returns CDR1 SEHNR and CDR2 FQNEAQ (reference sequence). Trimming took 1 base from V and 4 from J, leaving 11 bases between them.

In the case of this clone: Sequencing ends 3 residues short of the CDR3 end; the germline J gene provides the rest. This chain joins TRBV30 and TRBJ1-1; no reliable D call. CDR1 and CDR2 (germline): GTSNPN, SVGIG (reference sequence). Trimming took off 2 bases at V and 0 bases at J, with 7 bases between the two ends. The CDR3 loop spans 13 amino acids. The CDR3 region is CAWSSGMNTEAFF. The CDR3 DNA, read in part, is TGTGCCTGGAGTTCGGGGATGAACACTGAA.

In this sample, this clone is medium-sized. The CDR3 bases that were read are TGTGCCAGCAGCGGGGACAGGGTTGCGACAGATACG. Amino acid sequence: CASSGDRVATDT. The whole CDR3 sequence reads CASSGDRVATDTQYF. The V call is TRBV9, the J call TRBJ2-3; 9 nucleotides align to TRBD1. With the read ending 3 residues before the CDR3 end, the germline J gene is used to fill in that end. In germline, CDR1 is SGDLS, CDR2 YYNGEE. The V and J ends lost 3 bases and 3 bases, in that order; junction bases with no gene match: 5. This CDR3 spans 15 amino acids.

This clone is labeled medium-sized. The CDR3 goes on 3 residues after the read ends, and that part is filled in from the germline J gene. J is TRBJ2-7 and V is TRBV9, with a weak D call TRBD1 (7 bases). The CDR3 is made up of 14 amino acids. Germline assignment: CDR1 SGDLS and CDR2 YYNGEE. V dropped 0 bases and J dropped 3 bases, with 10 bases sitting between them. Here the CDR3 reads CASSVGGDSYEQYF. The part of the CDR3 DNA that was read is TGTGCCAGCAGCGTAGGGGGGGACAGCTACGAG.

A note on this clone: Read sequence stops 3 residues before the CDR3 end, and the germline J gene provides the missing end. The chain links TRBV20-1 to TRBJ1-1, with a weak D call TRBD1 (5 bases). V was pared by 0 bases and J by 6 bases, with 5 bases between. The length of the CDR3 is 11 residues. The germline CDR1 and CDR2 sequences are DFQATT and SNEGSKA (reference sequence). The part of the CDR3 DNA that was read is TGCAGTGCTAGAGACAGGGCTGAA. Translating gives CSARDRAE. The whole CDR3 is CSARDRAEAFF.

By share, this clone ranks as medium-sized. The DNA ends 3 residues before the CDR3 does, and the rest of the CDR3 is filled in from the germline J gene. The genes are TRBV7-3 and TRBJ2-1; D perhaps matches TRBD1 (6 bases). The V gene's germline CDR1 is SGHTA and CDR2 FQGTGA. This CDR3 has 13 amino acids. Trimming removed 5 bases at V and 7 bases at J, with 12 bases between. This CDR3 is CASSLLQGNEQFF. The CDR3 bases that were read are TGTGCCAGCAGCCTCCTGCAGGGGAATGAG.

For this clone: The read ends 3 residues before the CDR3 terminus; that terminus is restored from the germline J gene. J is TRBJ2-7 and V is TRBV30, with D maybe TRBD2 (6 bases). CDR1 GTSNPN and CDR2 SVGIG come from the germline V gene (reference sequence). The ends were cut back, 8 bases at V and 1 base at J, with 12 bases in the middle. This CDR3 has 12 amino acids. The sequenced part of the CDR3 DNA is TGTGCCGGAGGCGGGGTTTCCTACGAG. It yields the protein CAGGGVSYE. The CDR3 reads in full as CAGGGVSYEQYF.

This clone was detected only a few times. CDR3 residues: CASSASQGNEQFF. The part of the CDR3 DNA that was read is TGTGCCAGCAGCGCCTCACAGGGTAATGAG. The chain recombines TRBV7-3 with TRBJ2-1; D might be TRBD1 (6 bases). Coverage ceases 3 residues before the CDR3 finishes, and the germline J gene fills in the end. The CDR3 sequence is 13 residues long. V gave up 5 bases and J gave up 7 bases, with 12 bases separating them. Germline V gene data show CDR1 as SGHTA and CDR2 as FQGTGA.

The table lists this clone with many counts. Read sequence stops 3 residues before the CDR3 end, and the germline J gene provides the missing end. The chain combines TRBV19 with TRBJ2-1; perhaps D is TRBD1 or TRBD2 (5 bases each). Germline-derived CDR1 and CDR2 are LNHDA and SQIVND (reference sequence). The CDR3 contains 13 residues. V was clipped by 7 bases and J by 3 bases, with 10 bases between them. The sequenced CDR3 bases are TGTGCCAGTACCAGAGGGGTCTACAATGAG. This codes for CASTRGVYNE. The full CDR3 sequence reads CASTRGVYNEQFF.

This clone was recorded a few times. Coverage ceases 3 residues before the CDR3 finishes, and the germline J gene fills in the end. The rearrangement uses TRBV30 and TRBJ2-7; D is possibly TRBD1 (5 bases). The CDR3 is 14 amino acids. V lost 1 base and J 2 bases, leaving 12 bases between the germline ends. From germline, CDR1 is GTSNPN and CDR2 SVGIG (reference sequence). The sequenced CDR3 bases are TGTGCCTGGAGTGAAGACAGTTACACCTACGAG. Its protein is CAWSEDSYTYE. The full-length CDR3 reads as CAWSEDSYTYEQYF.